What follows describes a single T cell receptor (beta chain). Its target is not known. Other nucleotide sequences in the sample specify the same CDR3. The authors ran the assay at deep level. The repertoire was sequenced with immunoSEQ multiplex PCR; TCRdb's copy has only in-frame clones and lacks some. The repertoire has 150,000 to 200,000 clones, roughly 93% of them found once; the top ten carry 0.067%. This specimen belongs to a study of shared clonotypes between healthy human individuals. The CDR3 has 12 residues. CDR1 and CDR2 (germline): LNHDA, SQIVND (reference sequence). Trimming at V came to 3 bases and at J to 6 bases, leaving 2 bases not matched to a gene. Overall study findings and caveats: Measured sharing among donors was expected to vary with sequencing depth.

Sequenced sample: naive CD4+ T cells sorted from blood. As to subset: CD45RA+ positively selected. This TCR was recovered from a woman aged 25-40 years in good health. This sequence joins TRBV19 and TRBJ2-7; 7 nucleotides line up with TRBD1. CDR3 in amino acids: CASSIRTGEQYF. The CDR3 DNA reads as TGTGCCAGTAGTATTCGGACAGGCGAGCAGTACTTC.